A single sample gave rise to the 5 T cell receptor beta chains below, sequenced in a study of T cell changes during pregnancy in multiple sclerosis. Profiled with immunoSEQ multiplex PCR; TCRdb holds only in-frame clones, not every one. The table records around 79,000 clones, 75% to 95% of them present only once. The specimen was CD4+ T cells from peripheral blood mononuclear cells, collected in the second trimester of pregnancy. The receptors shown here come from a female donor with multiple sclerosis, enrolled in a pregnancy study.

This chain's CDR3 is CASSETSGGPPGGTQYF. In nucleotides, the CDR3 is TGTGCCAGCAGCGAGACTAGCGGGGGGCCTCCAGGGGGGACCCAGTACTTC. The V call is TRBV14, the J call TRBJ2-5; 13 bases line up with TRBD2. Unmatched junction bases numbered 13, after V lost 5 bases and J lost 7 bases. CDR1 is SGHDN, CDR2 FVKESK, per germline. There are 17 residues in the CDR3.

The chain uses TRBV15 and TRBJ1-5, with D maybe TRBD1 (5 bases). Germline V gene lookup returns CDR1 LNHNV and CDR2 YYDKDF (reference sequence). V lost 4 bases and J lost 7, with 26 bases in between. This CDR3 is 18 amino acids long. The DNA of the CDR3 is TGTGCCACCAGCACAGGAAAAAGGGGAAGTTCGAAGGGGCAGCCCCAGCATTTT. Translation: CATSTGKRGSSKGQPQHF.

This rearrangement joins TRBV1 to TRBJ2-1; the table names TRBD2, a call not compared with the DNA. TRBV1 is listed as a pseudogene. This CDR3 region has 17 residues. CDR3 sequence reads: CTSSHDTQREGANEQFF. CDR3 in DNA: TGCACCAGCAGCCACGATACCCAGCGGGAGGGAGCAAATGAGCAGTTCTTC.

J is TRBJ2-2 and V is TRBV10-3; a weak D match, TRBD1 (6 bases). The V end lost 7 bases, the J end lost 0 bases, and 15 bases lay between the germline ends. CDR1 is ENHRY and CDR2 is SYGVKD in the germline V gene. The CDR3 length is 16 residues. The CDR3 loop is CAITGGQHANTGELFF. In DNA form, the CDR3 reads TGTGCCATCACCGGAGGACAGCACGCGAACACCGGGGAGCTGTTTTTT.

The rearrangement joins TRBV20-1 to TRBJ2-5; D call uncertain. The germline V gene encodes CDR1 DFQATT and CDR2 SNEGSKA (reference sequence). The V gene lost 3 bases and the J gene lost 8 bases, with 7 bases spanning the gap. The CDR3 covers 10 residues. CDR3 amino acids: CSARGDTQYF. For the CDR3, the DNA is TGCAGTGCTAGGGGCGATACCCAGTACTTC.